The 2 T cell receptor beta chains in this list originate from one sample, sequenced in a study of shared clonotypes between healthy human individuals. Sequencing was performed with immunoSEQ multiplex PCR; in TCRdb, only in-frame clones are kept and a portion is missing. The sample gives around 2.3 million clones, approximately 94% of which show up once; over 0.1% is in the top ten. Sequencing used naive CD4+ T cells sorted from blood. Subset here: CD45RA+ positively selected. The receptors here all came from a man aged 18 to 29 in good health.

This chain links TRBV20-1 with TRBJ1-1; D is ambiguous. The CDR3 contains 11 residues. The ends were cut back, 3 bases at V and 10 bases at J, with 12 bases in the middle. Germline CDR1 and CDR2: DFQATT and SNEGSKA (reference sequence). CDR3 in amino acids: CSASGSGAAFF. CDR3 bases: TGCAGTGCTAGCGGGTCCGGAGCAGCTTTCTTT.

The V and J genes are TRBV10-3 and TRBJ1-1, with 9 bases fitting TRBD1. Germline CDR1 reads ENHRY; CDR2 reads SYGVKD. The CDR3 has 17 amino acids. V was clipped by 0 bases and J by 4 bases; unmatched bases: 9. CDR3 amino acids: CAISESGTGSSSTEAFF. In nucleotides, the CDR3 is TGTGCCATCAGTGAGTCTGGGACAGGGTCTTCGAGCACTGAAGCTTTCTTT.